Following are 2 T cell receptor beta chains from one sample sequenced in a study of OX40 agonist ivuxolimab in advanced cancers. The data were produced by immunoSEQ multiplex PCR, yet TCRdb's version contains in-frame clones alone and is incomplete. The table lists about 40,000 clones, roughly 85% of them singletons. Sequences were derived from CD4+ or CD8+ T cells sorted from blood, sampled in a trial of the OX40 agonist ivuxolimab. These receptors came from an adult with an advanced solid tumor such as melanoma, head and neck, liver or kidney cancer.

This chain joins TRBV30 and TRBJ2-3, with D possibly matching TRBD2 (7 bases). CDR1 and CDR2 (germline): GTSNPN, SVGIG (reference sequence). The germline V and J ends were trimmed by 5 bases and 4 bases, with 22 bases remaining between them. This CDR3 region has 16 residues. CDR3 DNA sequence: TGTGCCTGGGAATCGGGGACTACAGGGCGCGCAGATACGCAGTATTTT. This sequence encodes CAWESGTTGRADTQYF.

The sample holds one count of this clone. V gene TRBV9 combines with J gene TRBJ1-6, with D possibly matching TRBD1 (5 bases). V was cut by 0 bases and J by 14 bases, with 12 bases left in between. Germline CDR1 and CDR2: SGDLS and YYNGEE. The CDR3 has 13 amino acids. CDR3 sequence: CASSVGAGKALHF. The CDR3 DNA follows: TGTGCCAGCAGCGTAGGTGCAGGGAAGGCCCTCCACTTT.